A selection of T cell receptor beta chains follows, all from one sample in a study of T cell responses to AZD1222 COVID-19 vaccine. Generated by immunoSEQ multiplex PCR, the TCRdb table keeps only in-frame clones and is missing some. The table has some 110,000 clones, roughly 88% seen once. Sequenced material: peripheral blood, taken 28 days after the second AZD1222 dose. The origin of the receptors is an adult who received the AZD1222 COVID-19 vaccine. The CDR3 runs from the conserved cysteine through the conserved F or W. Only some rows state a clone size, as once, few, many or a class for expanded clones.

cdr3_aa clone_size v_call
CASRPPGTQETQYF NA TRBV6-5
CASSSGTGPWSNQPQHF NA TRBV27
CAISESTRYEQYF NA TRBV10-3
CASSPGGRQETQYF NA TRBV5-4
CASSLELNTDTQYF once TRBV7-3
CASTGGSGLRADTQYF NA TRBV5-8
CASSHLAGGKTQYF NA TRBV3-1/TRBV3-2
CASSLFALNTEAFF NA TRBV6-2/TRBV6-3
CALNAGSFF NA TRBV30
CASSQLDRGVEAFF few TRBV11-2
CASTTLQTSGGADEQYF NA TRBV10-2
CASSLQRDSSTDTQYF NA TRBV5-4
CASSPGLAGNTGELFF NA TRBV3-1/TRBV3-2
CASSRMGRTNTEAFF NA TRBV9
CASSVRDTVLTDTQYF NA TRBV9
CASSQATGVEQYF NA TRBV4-1
CASSQERLAARSYEQYF NA TRBV14
CASSPRGRGRGYTF NA TRBV19
CASSVGGQGNQPQHF once TRBV9
CASIQSGLNTEAFF NA TRBV7-9
CASGVAGGPRGTEAFF NA TRBV10-3
CASRPAGGQGIYEQYF few TRBV27